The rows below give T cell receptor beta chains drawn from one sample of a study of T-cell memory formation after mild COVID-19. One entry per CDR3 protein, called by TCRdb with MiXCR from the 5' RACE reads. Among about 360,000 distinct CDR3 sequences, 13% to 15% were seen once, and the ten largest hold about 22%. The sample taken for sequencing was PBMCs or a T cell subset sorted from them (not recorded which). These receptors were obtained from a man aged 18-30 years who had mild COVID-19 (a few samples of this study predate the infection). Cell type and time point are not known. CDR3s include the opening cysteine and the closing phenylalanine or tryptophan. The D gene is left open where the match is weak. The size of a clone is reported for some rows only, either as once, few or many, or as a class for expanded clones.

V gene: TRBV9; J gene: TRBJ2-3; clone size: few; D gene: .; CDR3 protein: CASKRGGTDTQYF; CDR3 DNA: TGTGCCAGCAAGAGGGGGGGCACAGATACGCAGTATTTT
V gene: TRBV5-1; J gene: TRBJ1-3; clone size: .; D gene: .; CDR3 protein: CASSLESPGNTIYF; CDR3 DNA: TGCGCCAGCAGCTTGGAGAGTCCTGGAAACACCATATATTTT
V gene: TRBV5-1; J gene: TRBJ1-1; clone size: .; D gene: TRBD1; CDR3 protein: CASSTTGVLNTEAFF; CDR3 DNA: TGCGCCAGCAGCACCACAGGGGTACTGAACACTGAAGCTTTCTTT
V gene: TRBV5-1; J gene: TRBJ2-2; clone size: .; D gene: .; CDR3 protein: CASSLQGPSTGELFF; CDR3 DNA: TGCGCCAGCAGCTTGCAAGGACCATCCACCGGGGAGCTGTTTTTT
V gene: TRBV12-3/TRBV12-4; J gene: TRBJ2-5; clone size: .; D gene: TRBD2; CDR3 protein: CASSTGTSGGAVAKTQYF; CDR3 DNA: TGTGCCAGCAGTACCGGGACTAGCGGGGGGGCGGTGGCGAAGACCCAGTACTTC
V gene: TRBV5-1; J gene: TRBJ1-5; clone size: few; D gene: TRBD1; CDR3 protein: CASSSTGKGPSNQPQHF; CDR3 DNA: TGCGCCAGCAGCTCGACAGGGAAGGGGCCCAGCAATCAGCCCCAGCATTTT
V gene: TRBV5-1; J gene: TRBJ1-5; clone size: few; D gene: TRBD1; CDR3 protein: CASKPSTGDQPQHF; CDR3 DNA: TGCGCCAGCAAACCAAGCACAGGGGATCAGCCCCAGCATTTT
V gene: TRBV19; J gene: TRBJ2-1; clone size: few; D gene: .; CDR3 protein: CASGAYNEQFF; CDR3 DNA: TGTGCCAGTGGAGCCTACAATGAGCAGTTCTTC
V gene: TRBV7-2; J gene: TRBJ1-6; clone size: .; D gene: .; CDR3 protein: CASSLSPRPFPLHF; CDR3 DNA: TGTGCCAGCAGCTTAAGTCCGAGACCTTTCCCCCTCCACTTT
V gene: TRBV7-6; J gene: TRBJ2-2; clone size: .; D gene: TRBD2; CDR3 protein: CASSGQLAGGRSGELFF; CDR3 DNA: TGTGCCAGCAGCGGCCAACTAGCGGGGGGGCGTAGCGGGGAGCTGTTTTTT
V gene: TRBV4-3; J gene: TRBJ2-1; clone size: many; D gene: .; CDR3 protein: CASSWSLVTGAGEQFF; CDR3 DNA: TGCGCCAGCAGCTGGAGCCTAGTGACGGGGGCTGGTGAGCAGTTCTTC
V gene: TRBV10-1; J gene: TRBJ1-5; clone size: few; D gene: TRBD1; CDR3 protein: CASGNRDRGNNQPQHF; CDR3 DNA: TGCGCCAGCGGGAACCGGGACAGGGGTAACAATCAGCCCCAGCATTTT
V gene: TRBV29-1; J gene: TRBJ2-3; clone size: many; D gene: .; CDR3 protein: CSVLLPPGSDTQYF; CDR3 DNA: TGCAGCGTTCTCTTGCCTCCCGGATCAGATACGCAGTATTTT
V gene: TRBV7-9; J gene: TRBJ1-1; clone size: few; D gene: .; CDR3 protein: CASRRGNTEAFF; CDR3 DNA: TGTGCCAGCCGTCGGGGGAACACTGAAGCTTTCTTT
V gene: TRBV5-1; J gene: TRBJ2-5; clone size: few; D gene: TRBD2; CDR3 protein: CASSLGVLAGQETQYF; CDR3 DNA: TGCGCCAGCAGCTTGGGGGTCCTAGCGGGGCAAGAGACCCAGTACTTC
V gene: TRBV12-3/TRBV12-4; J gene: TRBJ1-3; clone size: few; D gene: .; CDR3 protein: CASRRAGPRDTIYF; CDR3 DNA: TGTGCCAGCAGACGCGCAGGGCCGCGGGACACCATATATTTT
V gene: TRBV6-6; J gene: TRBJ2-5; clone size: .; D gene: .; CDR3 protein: CASSYGQMGETQYF; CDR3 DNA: TGTGCCAGCAGTTACGGGCAAATGGGAGAGACCCAGTACTTC
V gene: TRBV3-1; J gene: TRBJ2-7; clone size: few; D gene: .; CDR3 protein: CASSQESRTQYF; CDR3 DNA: TGTGCCAGCAGCCAAGAATCCAGAACTCAGTACTTC
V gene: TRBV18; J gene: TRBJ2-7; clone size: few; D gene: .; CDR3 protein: CASSPSRSYEQYF; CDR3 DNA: TGTGCCAGCTCACCGTCACGGTCCTACGAGCAGTACTTC
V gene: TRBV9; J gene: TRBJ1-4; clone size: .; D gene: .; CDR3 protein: CASSVEWGNEKLFF; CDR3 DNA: TGTGCCAGCAGCGTAGAATGGGGTAATGAAAAACTGTTTTTT
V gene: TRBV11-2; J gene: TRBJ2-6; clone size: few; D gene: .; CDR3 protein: CASRRLGVVGGANVLTF; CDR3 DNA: TGTGCCAGCAGGCGCTTGGGGGTTGTGGGAGGGGCCAACGTCCTGACTTTC
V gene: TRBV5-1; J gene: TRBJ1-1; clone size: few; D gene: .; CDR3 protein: CASSSWDNGNTEAFF; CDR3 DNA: TGCGCCAGCAGCTCTTGGGACAATGGGAACACTGAAGCTTTCTTT
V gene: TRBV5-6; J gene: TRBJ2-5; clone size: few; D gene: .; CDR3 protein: CASSYGTQETQYF; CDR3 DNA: TGTGCCAGCAGCTATGGGACCCAAGAGACCCAGTACTTC
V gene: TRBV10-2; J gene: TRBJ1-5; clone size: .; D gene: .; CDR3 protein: CATNPQGGNQPQHF; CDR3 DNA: TGCGCCACCAACCCACAGGGAGGGAATCAGCCCCAGCATTTT
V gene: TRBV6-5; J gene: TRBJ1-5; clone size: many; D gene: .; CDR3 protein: CASSSQAGTNQPQHF; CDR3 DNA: TGTGCCAGCAGTTCCCAGGCCGGGACGAATCAGCCCCAGCATTTT
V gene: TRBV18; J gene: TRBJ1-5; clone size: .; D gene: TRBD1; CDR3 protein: CASSPATGTDQPQHF; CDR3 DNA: TGTGCCAGCTCACCAGCGACAGGGACCGATCAGCCCCAGCATTTT
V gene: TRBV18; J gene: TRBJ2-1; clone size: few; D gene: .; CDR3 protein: CASSPLEGGNEQFF; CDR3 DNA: TGTGCCAGCTCACCACTCGAGGGCGGCAATGAGCAGTTCTTC
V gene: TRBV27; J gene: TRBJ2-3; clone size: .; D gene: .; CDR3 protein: CASRASGPSKYF; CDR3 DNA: TGTGCCAGCAGAGCATCGGGACCTAGTAAATATTTT
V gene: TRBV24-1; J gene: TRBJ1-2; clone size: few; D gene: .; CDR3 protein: CATSTGAYGYTF; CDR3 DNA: TGTGCCACCAGCACAGGTGCCTATGGCTACACCTTC
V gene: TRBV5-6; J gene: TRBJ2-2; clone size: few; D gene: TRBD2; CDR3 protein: CASSWRRSASGGGNTGELFF; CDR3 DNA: TGTGCCAGCAGCTGGAGGCGGTCGGCTAGCGGGGGGGGTAACACCGGGGAGCTGTTTTTT
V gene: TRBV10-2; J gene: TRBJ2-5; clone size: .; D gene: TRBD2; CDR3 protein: CASSELAGFQETQYF; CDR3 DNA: TGCGCCAGCAGTGAGCTAGCGGGTTTCCAAGAGACCCAGTACTTC
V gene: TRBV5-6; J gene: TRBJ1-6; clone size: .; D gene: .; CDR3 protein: CASRYGKNSPLHF; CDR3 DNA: TGTGCCAGCAGGTACGGCAAGAATTCACCCCTCCACTTT
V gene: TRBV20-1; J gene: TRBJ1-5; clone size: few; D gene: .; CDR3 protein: CSARDKGVDQPQHF; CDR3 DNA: TGCAGTGCTAGAGATAAAGGGGTAGATCAGCCCCAGCATTTT
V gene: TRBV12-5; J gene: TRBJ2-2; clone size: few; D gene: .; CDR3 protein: CAVGSAPTGELFF; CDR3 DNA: TGTGCTGTCGGGTCCGCCCCTACCGGGGAGCTGTTTTTT
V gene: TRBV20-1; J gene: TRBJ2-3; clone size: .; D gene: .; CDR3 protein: CSARLTARTDTQYF; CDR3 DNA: TGCAGTGCTAGACTTACCGCACGCACAGATACGCAGTATTTT
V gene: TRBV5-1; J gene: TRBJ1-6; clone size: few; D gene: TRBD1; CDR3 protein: CASSTRQGPYNSPLHF; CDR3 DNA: TGCGCCAGCAGCACCCGACAGGGGCCCTATAATTCACCCCTCCACTTT
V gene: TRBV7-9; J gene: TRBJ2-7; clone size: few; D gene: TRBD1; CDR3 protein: CASSTGDRGLLQYF; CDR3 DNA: TGTGCCAGCAGCACGGGGGACAGGGGGCTTTTGCAGTACTTC
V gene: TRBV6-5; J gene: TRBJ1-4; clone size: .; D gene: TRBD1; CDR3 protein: CASRDRGYNEKLFF; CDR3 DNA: TGTGCCAGCCGGGACAGGGGGTACAATGAAAAACTGTTTTTT
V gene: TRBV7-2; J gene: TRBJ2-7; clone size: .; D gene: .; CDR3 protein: CASSTDFSSYEQYF; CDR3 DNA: TGTGCCAGCAGCACAGATTTTAGCTCCTACGAGCAGTACTTC
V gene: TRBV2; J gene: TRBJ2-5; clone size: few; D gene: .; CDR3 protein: CASSSGTPQETQYF; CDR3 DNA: TGTGCCAGCAGTTCCGGGACACCCCAAGAGACCCAGTACTTC
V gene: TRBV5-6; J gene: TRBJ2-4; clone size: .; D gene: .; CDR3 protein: CASSRDLVNIQYF; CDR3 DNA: TGTGCCAGCAGCCGGGACCTTGTAAACATTCAGTACTTC
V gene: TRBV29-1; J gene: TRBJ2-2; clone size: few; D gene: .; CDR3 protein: CSVGPLSGELFF; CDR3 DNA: TGCAGCGTTGGGCCCCTCTCCGGGGAGCTGTTTTTT